This is a list of T cell receptor beta chains from one sample in a study of shared T cell receptors in the human thymus. The method was immunoSEQ multiplex PCR; TCRdb's version includes in-frame clones alone and lacks a portion of them. The table shows over 650,000 clones, with around 87% occurring only once. The same specimen was also included in a second study, on human thymus T cells.

The sequenced material came from thymocytes. All receptors derive from a boy in the first two years of life with a congenital heart defect. Each CDR3 is given with its conserved first and last residue. A D gene is named only where the DNA matches it firmly. Only part of the rows carry a size: once, few, many, or a class if the clone is expanded.

j_call | clone_size | d_call | v_call | cdr3_nt | cdr3_aa
TRBJ2-1 | - | TRBD2 | TRBV5-4 | TGTGCCAGCAGCGAGAATAGCGGGAACACCTACAATGAGCAGTTCTTC | CASSENSGNTYNEQFF
TRBJ2-7 | - | TRBD1 | TRBV7-2 | TGTGCCAGCAGCTTAGGTGGGACCGGGACAGTAACCTACGAGCAGTACTTC | CASSLGGTGTVTYEQYF
TRBJ2-4 | - | - | TRBV4-3 | TGCGCCAGCAGCGCGCGGGGACAGGCCAAAAACATTCAGTACTTC | CASSARGQAKNIQYF
TRBJ1-5 | few | TRBD1 | TRBV30 | TGTGCCTGGAGGCACCGGGGACAGGGAAAAAATCAGCCCCAGCATTTT | CAWRHRGQGKNQPQHF
TRBJ1-1 | - | - | TRBV4-3 | TGCGCCAGCAGCCAAGATCAGGGGACTGAAGCTTTCTTT | CASSQDQGTEAFF
TRBJ2-3 | - | TRBD2 | TRBV7-9 | TGTGCCAGCAGCTCCGGGACTAGCGGGAGTGTCGGCACAGATACGCAGTATTTT | CASSSGTSGSVGTDTQYF
TRBJ1-5 | - | - | TRBV30 | TGTGCCTGGAGTGGTGTCGGGTTGAATCAGCCCCAGCATTTT | CAWSGVGLNQPQHF
TRBJ1-1 | - | - | TRBV28 | TGTGCCAGCAGTTTTGGACACTACACTGAAGCTTTCTTT | CASSFGHYTEAFF
TRBJ2-7 | - | - | TRBV5-6 | TGTGCCAGCAGCTTGTATGCAGGGGTTCTCTCCTACGAGCAGTACTTC | CASSLYAGVLSYEQYF
TRBJ1-2 | - | - | TRBV28 | TGTGCCAGCAGTTTACGGGCAGATCTCGGACAGAGAAACTATGGCTACACCTTC | CASSLRADLGQRNYGYTF
TRBJ1-5 | - | TRBD1 | TRBV10-3 | TGTGCCATCAGTGAGTTCCCGGGACAGGGGAACGGTCAGCCCCAGCATTTT | CAISEFPGQGNGQPQHF
TRBJ2-1 | - | - | TRBV21-1 | TGTGCCAGCAGCAAAGTAGTCCACAGGGGGCAGGCCTACAATGAGCAGTTCTTC | CASSKVVHRGQAYNEQFF
TRBJ1-3 | - | - | TRBV30 | TGTGCCTGGGGCCTTACTGGAAACACCATATATTTT | CAWGLTGNTIYF
TRBJ1-6 | - | - | TRBV25-1 | TGTGCCATCAGCCAGTCCGGCAGTCCGGCAGGGGAAAATTCACCCCTCCACTTT | CAISQSGSPAGENSPLHF
TRBJ1-6 | - | - | TRBV4-1 | TGCGCCAGCAGCCAAGATCTCGGAAATTTTTTGGGTACTAGCTCCTATAATTCACCCCTCCACTTT | CASSQDLGNFLGTSSYNSPLHF
TRBJ2-7 | - | TRBD2 | TRBV5-4 | TGTGCCAGCAGCTTCCGGACTAGCGGGAGGGCCCTCGAGCAGTACTTC | CASSFRTSGRALEQYF
TRBJ2-2 | - | TRBD1 | TRBV27 | TGTGCCAGCAAGGGGGCGACCGGGGAGCTGTTTTTT | CASKGATGELFF
TRBJ2-1 | - | - | TRBV5-6 | TGTGCCAGCAGCTTGGGACAGGTTTATGAGCAGTTCTTC | CASSLGQVYEQFF
TRBJ2-4 | - | TRBD1 | TRBV28 | TGTGCCAGCCGGACAGGATGGGAAAACATTCAGTACTTC | CASRTGWENIQYF
TRBJ1-5 | - | TRBD1 | TRBV9 | TGTGCCAGCAGCAAGGGGACAGGGCCAGGACAGCCCCAGCATTTT | CASSKGTGPGQPQHF
TRBJ2-2 | - | TRBD1 | TRBV6-4 | TGTGCCAGCAGTGACAGGACAGGGGGCAACACCGGGGAGCTGTTTTTT | CASSDRTGGNTGELFF
TRBJ2-2 | - | - | TRBV5-6 | TGTGCCAGCAGCATCGAGACCGGGGAGCTGTTTTTT | CASSIETGELFF
TRBJ2-7 | once | - | TRBV28 | TGTGCCAGCAGTTTCCCCAGAGGGGGGGGCCAGGAGCCAGGCGAGCAGTACTTC | CASSFPRGGGQEPGEQYF
TRBJ2-1 | - | TRBD2 | TRBV28 | TGTGCCAGCAGGTCGGGCGGGAGTGATGAGCAGTTCTTC | CASRSGGSDEQFF
TRBJ2-5 | - | - | TRBV5-4 | TGTGCCAGCAGCCTAGGGGGGGGCGCGGGAGAGACCCAGTACTTC | CASSLGGGAGETQYF
TRBJ2-6 | - | - | TRBV13 | TGTGCCAGCAGCTCCAGGGCCTCTGGGGCCAACGTCCTGACTTTC | CASSSRASGANVLTF
TRBJ1-1 | - | - | TRBV23-1 | TGCGCCAGCAGTCAGCGACCGGGACACCTTGAAGCTTTCTTT | CASSQRPGHLEAFF
TRBJ2-3 | - | - | TRBV4-3 | TGCGCCAGCAGCCAAGAAGGGGGTACAGATACGCAGTATTTT | CASSQEGGTDTQYF
TRBJ2-5 | - | - | TRBV28 | TGTGCCAGCAGTTTACCCAGGGTTCATTTTTATGGGGAACCGGCGTGGTTGCCCCAAGAGACCCAGTACTTC | CASSLPRVHFYGEPAWLPQETQYF
TRBJ2-3 | - | TRBD1 | TRBV5-6 | TGTGCCAGCAGCTTGGATCGGACAGGGTTTGGAACAGATACGCAGTATTTT | CASSLDRTGFGTDTQYF
TRBJ2-7 | once | TRBD1 | TRBV5-1 | TGCGCCAGCAGCGCCGACAGGGCTCTCTACGAGCAGTACTTC | CASSADRALYEQYF
TRBJ2-3 | few | TRBD2 | TRBV28 | TGTGCCAGCAGTTCCGGGACTAGCGGGGGAACAGATACGCAGTATTTT | CASSSGTSGGTDTQYF
TRBJ2-7 | - | TRBD1 | TRBV7-2 | TGTGCCAGCAGCCATGGACAGGACCACGAGCAGTACTTC | CASSHGQDHEQYF
TRBJ2-7 | once | TRBD2 | TRBV2 | TGTGCCAGTCCCAAAACGCCCTTGCGGGAGGACTCCTACGAGCAGTACTTC | CASPKTPLREDSYEQYF
TRBJ2-1 | once | TRBD1 | TRBV15 | TGTGCCACCAGCAGAGGCCGGGACAGGCGTTCCTACAATGAGCAGTTCTTC | CATSRGRDRRSYNEQFF
TRBJ2-2 | - | - | TRBV4-1 | TGCGCCAGCAGCCAAGTCGACAGGAACACCGGGGAGCTGTTTTTT | CASSQVDRNTGELFF
TRBJ2-1 | once | TRBD2 | TRBV28 | TGTGCCAGCAGTCCCCCCGCTGGGACTAGCGCCTACAATGAGCAGTTCTTC | CASSPPAGTSAYNEQFF
TRBJ1-4 | once | TRBD1 | TRBV4-2 | TGTGCCAGCAGCCAGGACAGGGGGCGGATGGGACTGTTTTTT | CASSQDRGRMGLFF
TRBJ1-5 | - | TRBD1 | TRBV9 | TGTGCCAGCAGCCCCCGGGACAGGGGAGATCAGCCCCAGCATTTT | CASSPRDRGDQPQHF
TRBJ2-3 | - | TRBD2 | TRBV28 | TGTGCCAGCAGTTCACGACTAGCGGGAGGGCCCGATACGCAGTATTTT | CASSSRLAGGPDTQYF
TRBJ1-1 | - | - | TRBV29-1 | TGCAGCGTTGATTCATGGAGGAGCACTGAAGCTTTCTTT | CSVDSWRSTEAFF
TRBJ1-2 | - | - | TRBV11-2 | TGTGCCAGCAGCTTAGCACCCAGGGGAGCTTATGGCTACACCTTC | CASSLAPRGAYGYTF
TRBJ1-6 | - | - | TRBV5-6 | TGTGCCAGCAGGGTACAGGGAAGCTCCTATAATTCACCCCTCCACTTT | CASRVQGSSYNSPLHF
TRBJ1-5 | - | TRBD1 | TRBV2 | TGTGCCAGCAGTGCCTCAGGTGGGACAGAAGTTTCTCAGCCCCAGCATTTT | CASSASGGTEVSQPQHF
TRBJ2-7 | - | TRBD1 | TRBV5-1 | TGCGCCAGCAGCCTGGGACAGGGAATCTACGAGCAGTACTTC | CASSLGQGIYEQYF
TRBJ2-7 | - | - | TRBV7-6 | TGTGCCAGCAGCGCCTGTGAGGGCCCGTCCTACGAGCAGTACTTC | CASSACEGPSYEQYF
TRBJ2-1 | - | TRBD2 | TRBV7-2 | TGTGCCAGCAGCTCACACACCCCGACTAGCGCGGTTAACAATGAGCAGTTCTTC | CASSSHTPTSAVNNEQFF
TRBJ2-7 | - | TRBD2 | TRBV12-5 | TGTGCTAGTGGTTTGGGACTAGCGGACTCCTACGAGCAGTACTTC | CASGLGLADSYEQYF